Presented here are 12 T cell receptor beta chains from one specimen sequenced in a study of blood T cells in healthy people across ages. A J-beta primer mix and a sample-barcoded 5' primer were used in a second PCR of roughly 6 to 12 cycles. TCRdb re-called the 5' RACE reads with MiXCR, one entry per CDR3 protein. Counted here are about 1.5 million distinct CDR3 sequences, about 40% occurring once; the ten biggest clones make up under 8%. Sequencing used blood. The origin of the receptors is a woman aged 18-35 years in good health.

This chain joins TRBV5-1 and TRBJ2-3, with D maybe TRBD1 (6 bases). Trimming removed 1 base at V and 5 bases at J, with 14 bases between. The germline V gene has CDR1 SGHRS and CDR2 YFSETQ. This CDR3 region has 15 residues. CDR3 DNA sequence: TGCGCCAGCAGCTTGAGGGGGAACCTACTAGATACGCAGTATTTT. This gives the protein CASSLRGNLLDTQYF.

The chain links TRBV11-2 to TRBJ2-5; 7 nucleotides line up with TRBD1. The junction had 11 bases not matched to a gene; V was cut back by 5 bases and J by 2 bases. This CDR3 has 16 residues. Germline-derived CDR1 and CDR2 are SGHAT and FQNNGV. CDR3 DNA: TGTGCCAGCAGCGCACATCGCGGACAGGAGCAAGAGACCCAGTACTTC. Amino acids: CASSAHRGQEQETQYF.

The chain recombines TRBV6-5 with TRBJ2-3; 8 bases fit TRBD2. This CDR3 is built from 16 residues. Per germline, CDR1 MNHEY and CDR2 SVGAGI. With V trimmed by 5 bases and J by 5 bases, 12 bases remained unmatched. This CDR3 reads CASSPHSGKRVDTQYF. DNA of the CDR3: TGTGCCAGCAGTCCTCATAGCGGGAAGAGGGTAGATACGCAGTATTTT.

This clonotype was recorded a few times. The V and J genes are TRBV5-1 and TRBJ2-7; 7 positions match TRBD2. Trimming at V came to 4 bases and at J to 0 bases, leaving 7 bases not matched to a gene. The germline gives CDR1 SGHRS, CDR2 YFSETQ. The CDR3 length is 15 residues. The chain's CDR3 is CASSKTTSSSYEQYF. In DNA form, the CDR3 reads TGCGCCAGCAGCAAAACGACTAGCTCCTCCTACGAGCAGTACTTC.

CDR3 amino acids: CASHTRAQPQHF. CDR3 DNA: TGTGCCAGCCACACTCGGGCTCAGCCCCAGCATTTT. The rearrangement uses TRBV6-5 and TRBJ1-5; D not resolved. Trimming pared 8 bases from V and 6 bases from J, leaving 11 bases between. Germline values: CDR1 MNHEY, CDR2 SVGAGI. The CDR3 is made up of 12 amino acids.

With respect to this clonotype: This clone may be a read error of a much larger clone one base away. The rearrangement uses TRBV5-5 and TRBJ2-1; D is possibly TRBD1 or TRBD2 (6 bases each). Germline V gene lookup returns CDR1 SGHKS and CDR2 YYEKEE (reference sequence). The CDR3 is made up of 12 amino acids. The CDR3 is CASSWGANERFF. The CDR3, as DNA: TGTGCCAGCAGCTGGGGGGCCAATGAGCGGTTCTTC.

The chain employs TRBV6-6 and TRBJ2-7; 8 nucleotides match TRBD1. The CDR3 has 12 residues. V was pared by 6 bases and J by 8 bases, with 6 bases of the junction left unmatched. Germline CDR1 and CDR2: MNHNY and SVGAGI (reference sequence). The CDR3 nucleotides are TGTGCCAGCAGCAGCCGCAGGGGGCAGCAGTACTTC. It specifies CASSSRRGQQYF.

The CDR3 sequence is CSASRIDSNQPQHF. The CDR3 bases are TGCAGTGCTAGCCGCATAGATAGCAATCAGCCCCAGCATTTT. The chain couples TRBV20-1 to TRBJ1-5; no clear D gene. The CDR3 loop spans 14 amino acids. Per germline, CDR1 DFQATT and CDR2 SNEGSKA (reference sequence). Trimming removed 3 bases at V and 0 bases at J, with 9 bases between.

As for this clonotype: One end of the junction does not line up with germline, which may come from a read error. The chain uses TRBV12-3 or TRBV12-4 and TRBJ2-7; D gene unclear. The CDR3 is made up of 14 amino acids. This CDR3 is CAGSLPHRTYGQYF. The CDR3 DNA follows: TGTGCCGGCAGCTTACCACACCGGACCTACGGGCAGTACTTC.

The sample holds one count of this clonotype. J is TRBJ2-7 and V is TRBV27; the match to TRBD1 covers 7 bases. The CDR3 length is 15 residues. V was pared by 5 bases and J by 6 bases, with 13 bases of the junction left unmatched. The germline CDR1 and CDR2 sequences are MNHEY and SMNVEV (reference sequence). CDR3 residues: CASSGHTGASSEQYF. For the CDR3, the DNA is TGTGCCAGCAGTGGGCACACAGGGGCCTCAAGCGAGCAGTACTTC.

CDR3 sequence reads: CAIRAGTGPWEQYF. DNA for the CDR3: TGTGCCATCAGGGCCGGGACAGGACCCTGGGAGCAGTACTTC. V and J are TRBV10-3 and TRBJ2-7; 8 nucleotides align to TRBD1. Germline V gene sequence: CDR1 ENHRY, CDR2 SYGVKD. The V gene end was trimmed by 6 bases and the J gene end by 7 bases; junction bases not matched to a gene: 11. The CDR3 has 14 residues.

Note on this clonotype: A junction end diverges from the germline sequence, so it may reflect a read error. The V call is TRBV12-3 or TRBV12-4, the J call TRBJ2-5; 10 bases align to TRBD1. The better agreement between TRBJ2-7 and the DNA end casts doubt on the J call. This CDR3 region has 15 residues. CDR3 coding DNA: TGTGCCAGCAGATTAGCGTCGGGGACAGGGGCCGAGCAGTACTTC. Protein product: CASRLASGTGAEQYF.